This is a list of T cell receptor beta chains from one sample in a study of early T cells in non-severe SARS-CoV-2 infection. In TCRdb, the 5' RACE reads were re-called with MiXCR into one record per CDR3 protein. The sample has 70,000 to 85,000 distinct CDR3 sequences, around 10% seen once. Sequenced material: whole blood. The receptors were gathered from an adult who was a healthcare worker with PCR-confirmed SARS-CoV-2 infection or an uninfected control (not recorded which). Each CDR3 is given without its conserved first and last residue. A clone size is listed for some rows: how often the clone was seen (once, few, many), or a class if it is expanded.

J: TRBJ2-5; size: few; V: TRBV29-1; CDR3: SVGQGGETQY
J: TRBJ2-5; size: many; V: TRBV6-5; CDR3: ASTHQRGVGSETQY
J: TRBJ2-1; size: many; V: TRBV3-1; CDR3: ASSPSALRNEQF
J: TRBJ2-3; size: -; V: TRBV6-5; CDR3: ASSWRHSTDTQY
J: TRBJ2-1; size: many; V: TRBV19; CDR3: ASSTPGTSEHNEQF
J: TRBJ2-2; size: many; V: TRBV7-3; CDR3: ASSLSATTGELF
J: TRBJ2-1; size: many; V: TRBV7-9; CDR3: ASSPPPVHNEQF
J: TRBJ2-3; size: -; V: TRBV29-1; CDR3: SVLRGTDTQY
J: TRBJ2-5; size: few; V: TRBV7-8; CDR3: ASSRIPQGPRETQY
J: TRBJ2-7; size: -; V: TRBV12-3/TRBV12-4; CDR3: ASSSTPIDYEQY
J: TRBJ1-3; size: many; V: TRBV29-1; CDR3: SVEDPLGTDSGNTIY
J: TRBJ2-2; size: few; V: TRBV4-1; CDR3: ASSQDRVAGELF
J: TRBJ2-1; size: many; V: TRBV6-6; CDR3: ASSYTRQHNEQF
J: TRBJ2-1; size: -; V: TRBV6-1; CDR3: ASSERTLANEQF